The clone carrying this TCR beta chain was counted a few times. What was amplified from RNA transcripts were TCR beta CDR3 regions. Primed by the HTBI set, a first-round RT-PCR was run on the TCR CDR3. MiXCR, run by TCRdb on the multiplex PCR reads, gives a single entry per CDR3 protein. Of roughly 500,000 distinct CDR3 sequences in the sample, about 45% are singletons; the top ten hold under 20%. This sample was taken from a study of T cells in Graves' hyperthyroidism and ophthalmopathy. Per the germline V gene, CDR1 is KGHSH and CDR2 is LQKENI. With V trimmed by 3 bases and J by 8 bases, 10 bases remained unmatched. The CDR3 extends over 16 amino acids.

This clonotype originated in an adult woman with Graves' disease, either hyperthyroidism or ophthalmopathy (not recorded which). The specimen was peripheral blood or thyroid tissue (not recorded which). The genes are TRBV18 and TRBJ1-2, with 12 bases fitting TRBD1. The CDR3 DNA is TGTGCCAGCTCACCTGCCGGGACAGGGGGCTCGGGAGGCTACACCTTC. Encoded protein: CASSPAGTGGSGGYTF.